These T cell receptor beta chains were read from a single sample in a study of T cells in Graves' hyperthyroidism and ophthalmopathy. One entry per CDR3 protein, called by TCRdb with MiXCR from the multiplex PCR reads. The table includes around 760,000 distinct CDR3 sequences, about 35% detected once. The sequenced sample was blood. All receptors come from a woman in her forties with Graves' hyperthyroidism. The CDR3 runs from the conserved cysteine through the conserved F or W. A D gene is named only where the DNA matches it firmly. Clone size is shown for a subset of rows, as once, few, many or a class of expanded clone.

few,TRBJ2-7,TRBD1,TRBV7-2,TGTGCCAGCAGCTTAGGCCCGGGACAGGGGGTTTACGAGCAGTACTTC,CASSLGPGQGVYEQYF
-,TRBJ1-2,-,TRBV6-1,TGTGCCAGCAGTGCCGACCGGTACAACTATGGCTACACCTTC,CASSADRYNYGYTF
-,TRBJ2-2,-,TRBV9,TGTGCCAGCAGCGCATGGACAGAGCTCACCGGGGAGCTGTTTTTT,CASSAWTELTGELFF
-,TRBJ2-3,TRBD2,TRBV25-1,TGTGCCAGCAGTGAATGGAGCGGGGGCCCTAGTCGAACAGATACGCAGTTCTTT,CASSEWSGGPSRTDTQFF
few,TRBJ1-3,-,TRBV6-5,TGTGCCAGCGGACGGCCTCACTCTGGAAACACCATATATTTT,CASGRPHSGNTIYF
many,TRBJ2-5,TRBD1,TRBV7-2,TGTGCCAGCAGCTCGACACGACAGGGGATTTGGCAAGAGACCCAGTACTTC,CASSSTRQGIWQETQYF
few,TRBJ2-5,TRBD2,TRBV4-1,TGCGCCAGCAGCCCCCCTCGAGCGGGAGGGTTGAAGACCCAGTACTTC,CASSPPRAGGLKTQYF
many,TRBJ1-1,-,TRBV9,TGTGCCAGCAGCGAGGCCGGGGGGAAGAACACTGAAGCTTTCTTT,CASSEAGGKNTEAFF
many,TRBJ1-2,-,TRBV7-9,TGTGCCAGCAGCTTGAGGGAGGGGGCTAACTATGGCTACACCTTC,CASSLREGANYGYTF
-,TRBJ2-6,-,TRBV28,TGTGCCAGCAGTTTAATAGGACAGATCTCTGGGGCCAACGTCCTGACTTTC,CASSLIGQISGANVLTF
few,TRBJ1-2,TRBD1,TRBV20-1,TGCAGTTCCGGGACAGGGAACTATGGCTACACCTTC,CSSGTGNYGYTF
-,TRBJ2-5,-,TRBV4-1,TGCGCCAGCAGCCCCCGGAGGGGGACGGATACGCAGTACTTC,CASSPRRGTDTQYF
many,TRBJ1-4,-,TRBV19,TGTGCCAGTAGTATTCACGGTTCGACCTTCAATGAAAAACTGTTTTTT,CASSIHGSTFNEKLFF
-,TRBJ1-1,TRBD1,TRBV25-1,TGTGCCAGCAGTGAACCGTGGGGGAAGGGGGCGCGAGTCGCTGAAGCTTTCTTT,CASSEPWGKGARVAEAFF
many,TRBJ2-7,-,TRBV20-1,TGCAGTGCTTATGGCAGGGGCGGTGAGCAGTACTTC,CSAYGRGGEQYF
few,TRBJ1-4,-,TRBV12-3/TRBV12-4,TGTGCCAGCAGGGAATCCGGGACGGGTAATGAAAAACTGTTTTTT,CASRESGTGNEKLFF
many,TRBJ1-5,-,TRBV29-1,TGCAGCGTTTCTCAAAGTGGGGGAAATCAGCCCCAGCATTTT,CSVSQSGGNQPQHF
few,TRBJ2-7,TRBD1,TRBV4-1,TGCGCCAGCAGCGAGGGATGGACAGGAGACTACGAGCAGTACTTC,CASSEGWTGDYEQYF
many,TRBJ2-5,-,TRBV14,TGTGCCAGCAGCCCTGCTTACCCTGGCGAGACCCAGTACTTC,CASSPAYPGETQYF
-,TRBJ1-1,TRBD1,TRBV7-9,TGTGCCAGCAGGGACCGGGACAGGGGGCGAACTGAAGCTTTCTTT,CASRDRDRGRTEAFF
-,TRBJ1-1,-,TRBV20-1,TGCAGTGCATCAGGGGTCGCCGCTGAAGCTTTCTTT,CSASGVAAEAFF
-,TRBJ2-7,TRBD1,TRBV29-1,TGCAGCGTGGGACAGGGGTGCGAGCAGTACTTC,CSVGQGCEQYF
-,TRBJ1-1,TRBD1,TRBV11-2,TGTGCCAGCAGCCCGTGGTACCAGGGGGCGAGCACTGAAGCTTTCTTT,CASSPWYQGASTEAFF
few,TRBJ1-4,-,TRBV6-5,TGTGCCAGCGTCCGACGGGGCGGGGAAAAACTGTTTTTT,CASVRRGGEKLFF
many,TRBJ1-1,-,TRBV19,TGTGCCAGTAGTCCTTCCCTTTACTTGAACACTGAAGCTTTCTTT,CASSPSLYLNTEAFF
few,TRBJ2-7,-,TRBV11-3,TGTGCCAGCAGCCAAGGGTCAGGGAACGAGCAGTACTTC,CASSQGSGNEQYF
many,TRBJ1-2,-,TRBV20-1,TGCAGTGCTAGCGGGGTGGCAGGCGCCATTAGTAGCTATGGCTACACCTTC,CSASGVAGAISSYGYTF
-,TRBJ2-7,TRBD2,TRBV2,TGTGCCAGCAGTTACCACGCGCGGGGGGGGACTTACGAGCAGTACTTC,CASSYHARGGTYEQYF
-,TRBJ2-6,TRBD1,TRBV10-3,TGTGCCATCAGTACCCGGACAGGGACTGGGGCCAACGTCCTGACTTTC,CAISTRTGTGANVLTF
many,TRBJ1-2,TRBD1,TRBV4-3,TGCGCCAGCAGCCCAAATCCAGGACAGGCCTATGGCTACACCTTC,CASSPNPGQAYGYTF
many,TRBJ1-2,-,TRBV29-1,TGCAGCGTTGGGCAGGGGAGAGGTGGCTACACCTTC,CSVGQGRGGYTF
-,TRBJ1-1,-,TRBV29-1,TGCAGCGTGGACGGGGAAGGTTTCTTT,CSVDGEGFF
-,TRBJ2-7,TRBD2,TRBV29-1,TGCAGCGTTACCGGGACTACCTACAATGAGCAGTACTTC,CSVTGTTYNEQYF
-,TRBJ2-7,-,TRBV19,TGTGCCAGTAGTATTCATGAAAAGCCCTACGAGCAGTACTTC,CASSIHEKPYEQYF
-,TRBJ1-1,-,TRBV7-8,TGTGCCAGCAGCTTTACAGGTTCGACTGAAGCTTTCTTT,CASSFTGSTEAFF
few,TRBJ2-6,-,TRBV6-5,TGTGCCAGCAGTTACAGGGACTCTGGGGCCAACGTCCTGACTTTC,CASSYRDSGANVLTF
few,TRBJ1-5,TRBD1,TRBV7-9,TGTGCCAGCACCCCGGGACAGGTGTATATTAGCAATCAGCCCCAGCATTTT,CASTPGQVYISNQPQHF
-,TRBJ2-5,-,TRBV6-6,TGTGCCAGCAGTTACAGGGCGGAAGGGGAGACCCAGTACTTC,CASSYRAEGETQYF
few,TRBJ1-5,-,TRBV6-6,TGTGCCAGCAGTTACTACACCCTTACTCAGCCCCAGCATTTT,CASSYYTLTQPQHF
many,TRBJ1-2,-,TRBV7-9,TGTGCCAGCAGCCAGACGGGGGGCGAATATGGCTACACCTTC,CASSQTGGEYGYTF
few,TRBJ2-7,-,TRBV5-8,TGTGCCAGCAGCTCCTTCCCTACCTACGAGCAGTACTTC,CASSSFPTYEQYF
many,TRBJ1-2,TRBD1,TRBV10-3,TGTGCCACTGGACAGGGGGCTGACTATGGCTACACCTTC,CATGQGADYGYTF
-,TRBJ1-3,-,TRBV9,TGTGCCAGCAGCCCGCAGGACAGTTCAGTCTCTGGAAACACCATATATTTT,CASSPQDSSVSGNTIYF
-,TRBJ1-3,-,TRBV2,TGTGCCAGCAGTGAAGGGTTGCAGGCTGGAAACACCATATATTTT,CASSEGLQAGNTIYF
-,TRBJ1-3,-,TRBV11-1,TGTGCCAGCAGCTTAGTAGAGGGATTCATATCGGACTCTGGAAACACCATATATTTT,CASSLVEGFISDSGNTIYF
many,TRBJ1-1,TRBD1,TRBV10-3,TGTGCCATCAGCCCCGGGACAGGGGATATGGAAGCTTTCTTT,CAISPGTGDMEAFF
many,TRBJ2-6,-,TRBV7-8,TGTGCCAGCAGCCGCTTCACCGCGGACAGTTGGGCCAACGTCCTGACTTTC,CASSRFTADSWANVLTF
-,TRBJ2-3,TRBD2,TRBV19,TGTGCCAGTTCTACTAGCGGCCTAGGCTATACGCAGTATTTT,CASSTSGLGYTQYF
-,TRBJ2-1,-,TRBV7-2,TGTGCCAGCAGCTTCCCGGGGCTTGATGAGCAGTTCTTC,CASSFPGLDEQFF
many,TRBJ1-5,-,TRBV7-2,TGTGCCAGCAGCTTATGGGCAGATAGCAATCAGCCCCAGCATTTT,CASSLWADSNQPQHF
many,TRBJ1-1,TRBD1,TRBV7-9,TGTGCCAGCAGCCCCTGGGACAGGGCGAACACTGAAGCTTTCTTT,CASSPWDRANTEAFF
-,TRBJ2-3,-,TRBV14,TGTGCCAGCGGATGGGTGGCAGATACGCAGTATTTT,CASGWVADTQYF
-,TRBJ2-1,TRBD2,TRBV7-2,TGTGCCAGCAGGGATAGCGGGACCGATGAGCAGTTCTTC,CASRDSGTDEQFF